Given below is one T cell receptor (beta chain) in context. What it binds is not known. The data originate from a study of tumor-infiltrating lymphocytes in localized non-small cell lung cancer. Study at large: Several tumor histologies, both smoking statuses, and some post-neoadjuvant chemotherapy samples were included. Tumor tissue and non-adjacent uninvolved lung came from each patient.

Generated by immunoSEQ multiplex PCR, the TCRdb table keeps only in-frame clones and is missing some. The sample consists of more than 10,000 clones, around 85% of them appearing once. Study conclusions and caveats: Available tissue quantity limited TCR sequencing to a patient subset. No T-cell fraction difference was seen between IM1 and IM2 tumors.

The length of the CDR3 is 20 residues. V dropped 0 bases and J dropped 5; count of bases not matched to a gene: 17. Per germline, CDR1 MGHRA and CDR2 YSYEKL. The J gene is TRBJ2-1, the V gene TRBV4-1; 9 nucleotides agree with TRBD1. The sequenced material came from uninvolved lung tissue not adjacent to the tumor. This receptor was identified in a human donor with non-small cell lung cancer. In DNA form, the CDR3 reads TGCGCCAGCAGCCAAGATGAAGAGGGCCGGGACAGGGTTTTTGACAATGAGCAGTTCTTC. Protein sequence: CASSQDEEGRDRVFDNEQFF.